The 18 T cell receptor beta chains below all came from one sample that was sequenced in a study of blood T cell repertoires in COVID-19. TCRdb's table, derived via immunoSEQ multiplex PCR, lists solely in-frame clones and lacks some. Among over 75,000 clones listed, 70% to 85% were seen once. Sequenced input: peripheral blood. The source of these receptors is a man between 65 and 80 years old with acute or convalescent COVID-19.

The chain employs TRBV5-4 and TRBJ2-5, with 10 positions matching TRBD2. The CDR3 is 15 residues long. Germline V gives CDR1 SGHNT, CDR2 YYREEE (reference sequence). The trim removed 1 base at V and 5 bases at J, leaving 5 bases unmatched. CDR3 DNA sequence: TGTGCCAGCAGCTTGAAGCGGGGGGGCGATGAGACCCAGTACTTC. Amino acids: CASSLKRGGDETQYF.

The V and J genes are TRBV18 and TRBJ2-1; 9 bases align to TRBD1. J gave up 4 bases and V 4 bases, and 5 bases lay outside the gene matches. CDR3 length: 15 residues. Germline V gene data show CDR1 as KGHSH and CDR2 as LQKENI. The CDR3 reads CASSLRTGAYNEQFF. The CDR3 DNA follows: TGTGCCAGCTCACTACGGACAGGGGCTTACAATGAGCAGTTCTTC.

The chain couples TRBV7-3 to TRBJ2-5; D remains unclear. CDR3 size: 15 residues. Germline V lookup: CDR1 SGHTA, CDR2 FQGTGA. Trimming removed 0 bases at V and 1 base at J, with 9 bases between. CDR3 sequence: CASSLTLSLQETQYF. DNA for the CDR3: TGTGCCAGCAGCTTAACACTGAGCCTCCAAGAGACCCAGTACTTC. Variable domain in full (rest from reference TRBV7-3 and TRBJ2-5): GAGVSQTPSNKVTEKGKYVELRCDPISGHTALYWYRQSLGQGPEFLIYFQGTGAADDSGLPNDRFFAVRPEGSVSTLKIQRTERGDSAVYLCASSLTLSLQETQYFGPGTRLLVL.

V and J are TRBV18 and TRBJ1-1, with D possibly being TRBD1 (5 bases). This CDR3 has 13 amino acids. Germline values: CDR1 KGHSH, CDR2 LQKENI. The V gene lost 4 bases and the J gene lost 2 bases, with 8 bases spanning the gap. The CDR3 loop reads CASSRGQNTEAFF. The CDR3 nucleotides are TGTGCCAGCTCACGGGGCCAAAACACTGAAGCTTTCTTT.

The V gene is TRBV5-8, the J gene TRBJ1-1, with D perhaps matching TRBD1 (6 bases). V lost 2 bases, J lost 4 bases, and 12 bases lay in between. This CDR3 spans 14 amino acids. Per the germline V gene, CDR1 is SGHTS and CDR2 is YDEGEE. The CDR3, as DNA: TGTGCCAGCAGCTTCAGGGGTGGGGGCACTGAAGCTTTCTTT. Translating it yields CASSFRGGGTEAFF.

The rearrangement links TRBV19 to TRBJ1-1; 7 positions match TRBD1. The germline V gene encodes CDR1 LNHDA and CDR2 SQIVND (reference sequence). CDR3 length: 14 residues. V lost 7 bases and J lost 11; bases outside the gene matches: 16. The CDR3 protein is CASNKRDSGVDAFF. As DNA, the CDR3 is TGTGCCAGTAACAAACGGGACAGTGGAGTCGACGCTTTCTTT.

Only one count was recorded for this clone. Written as DNA, the CDR3 is TGTGCCAGCAGTTACTCCAGACAGGGGGACTCACCCCTCCACTTT. Protein sequence: CASSYSRQGDSPLHF. This chain links TRBV6-5 with TRBJ1-6; 9 bases fit TRBD1. V lost 0 bases, J lost 10 bases, and 4 bases stayed unmatched. CDR3 size: 15 residues. Germline assignment: CDR1 MNHEY and CDR2 SVGAGI.

CDR3: CASSQDQAGGPYLLREQYF. DNA of the CDR3: TGTGCCAGCAGCCAAGATCAAGCGGGAGGGCCTTATCTTCTTAGAGAGCAGTACTTC. This chain connects TRBV3-1 (or the pseudogene TRBV3-2) to TRBJ2-7; 10 nucleotides line up with TRBD2. V trimming: 0 bases; J trimming: 7 bases; junction bases outside the gene matches: 18. The CDR3 is 19 amino acids. The germline CDR1 and CDR2 sequences are LGHDT and YNNKEL (reference sequence).

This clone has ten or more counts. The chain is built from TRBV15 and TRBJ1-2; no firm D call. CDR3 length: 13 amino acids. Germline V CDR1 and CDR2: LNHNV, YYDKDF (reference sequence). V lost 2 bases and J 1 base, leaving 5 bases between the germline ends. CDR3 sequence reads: CATSRSGNYGYTF. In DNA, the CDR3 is TGTGCCACCAGCAGATCGGGTAACTATGGCTACACCTTC.

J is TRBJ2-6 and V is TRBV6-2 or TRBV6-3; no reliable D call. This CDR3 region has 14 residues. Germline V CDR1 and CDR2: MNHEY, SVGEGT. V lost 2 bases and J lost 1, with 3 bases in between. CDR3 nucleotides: TGTGCCAGCAGTTACCGTTCTGGGGCCAACGTCCTGACTTTC. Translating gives CASSYRSGANVLTF.

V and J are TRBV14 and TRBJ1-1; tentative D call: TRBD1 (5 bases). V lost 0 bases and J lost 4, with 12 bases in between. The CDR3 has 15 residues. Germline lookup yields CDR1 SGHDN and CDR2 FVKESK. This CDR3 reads CASSQERNRGTEAFF. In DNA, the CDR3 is TGTGCCAGCAGCCAAGAAAGGAATAGGGGCACTGAAGCTTTCTTT.

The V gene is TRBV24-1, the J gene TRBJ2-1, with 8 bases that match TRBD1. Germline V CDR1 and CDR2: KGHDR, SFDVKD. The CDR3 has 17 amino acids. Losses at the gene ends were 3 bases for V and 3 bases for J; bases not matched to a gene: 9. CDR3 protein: CATSDPGQGNIYNEQFF. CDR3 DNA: TGTGCCACCAGTGATCCAGGACAGGGCAATATCTACAATGAGCAGTTCTTC.

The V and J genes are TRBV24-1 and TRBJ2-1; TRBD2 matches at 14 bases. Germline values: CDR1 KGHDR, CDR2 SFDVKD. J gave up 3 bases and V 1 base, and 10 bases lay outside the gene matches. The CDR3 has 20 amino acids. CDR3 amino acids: CATSDFTGIGTSGSYNEQFF. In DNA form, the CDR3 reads TGTGCCACCAGTGATTTTACAGGGATCGGGACTAGCGGGAGCTACAATGAGCAGTTCTTC.

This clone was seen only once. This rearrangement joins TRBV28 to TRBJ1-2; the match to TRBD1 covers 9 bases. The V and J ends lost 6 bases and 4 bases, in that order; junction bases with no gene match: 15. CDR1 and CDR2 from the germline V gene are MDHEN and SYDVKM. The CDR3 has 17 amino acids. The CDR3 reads CASRSDPLGQGGYGYTF. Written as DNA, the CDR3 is TGTGCCAGCAGATCCGACCCATTGGGACAGGGAGGCTATGGCTACACCTTC.

CDR3 protein: CASSLSLLTYEQYF. DNA for the CDR3: TGTGCCAGCAGTTTAAGCCTGCTTACCTACGAGCAGTACTTC. The V gene is TRBV28, the J gene TRBJ2-7; D remains ambiguous. Germline V gene lookup returns CDR1 MDHEN and CDR2 SYDVKM. CDR3 length: 14 residues. V dropped 2 bases and J dropped 2 bases, with 10 bases sitting between them.

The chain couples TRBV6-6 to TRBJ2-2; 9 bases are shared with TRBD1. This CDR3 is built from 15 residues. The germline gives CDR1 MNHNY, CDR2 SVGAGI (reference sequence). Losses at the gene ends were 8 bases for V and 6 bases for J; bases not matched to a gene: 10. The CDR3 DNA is TGTGCCAGCGTTAAGGGGACAGGGAGGTCCGGGGAGCTGTTTTTT. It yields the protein CASVKGTGRSGELFF.

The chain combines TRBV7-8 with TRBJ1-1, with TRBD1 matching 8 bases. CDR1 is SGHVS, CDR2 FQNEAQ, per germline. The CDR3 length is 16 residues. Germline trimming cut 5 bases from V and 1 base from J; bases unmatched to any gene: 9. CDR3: CASSLRAGTGNTEAFF. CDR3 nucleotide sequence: TGTGCCAGCAGCCTGAGGGCCGGGACAGGGAACACTGAAGCTTTCTTT.

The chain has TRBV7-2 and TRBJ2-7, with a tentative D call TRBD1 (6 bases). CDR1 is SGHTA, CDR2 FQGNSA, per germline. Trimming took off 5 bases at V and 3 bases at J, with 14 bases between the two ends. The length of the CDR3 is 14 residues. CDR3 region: CASSGQLGYYEQYF. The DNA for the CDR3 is TGTGCCAGCAGCGGACAGTTGGGCTACTACGAGCAGTACTTC.